This T cell receptor (beta chain) was observed in a study of T-cell memory formation after mild COVID-19. 5'RACE, which relied on constant-segment primers, yielded TCR alpha and TCR beta cDNA libraries carrying sample barcodes and UMIs. TCRdb re-called the 5' RACE reads through MiXCR, storing one row per CDR3 protein. The table includes roughly 400,000 distinct CDR3 sequences, about a sixth detected once. Findings and limits, study-wide: Clones contracting over day 15 to 85 were CD4/CD8 balanced, with later expanders leaning CD4+. Contracting CD4+ clones sat mainly in CM and EM; CD8+ in EMRA. Pre-infection memory harbored some responding clones, suggesting cross-reactive memory joined.

V lost 7 bases and J 5 bases, leaving 26 bases between the germline ends. The germline V gene has CDR1 LNHDA and CDR2 SQIVND (reference sequence). This CDR3 spans 17 amino acids. Of note for this clonotype: The antigen is not known.

Sequencing was done on a sample of PBMCs or a T cell subset sorted from them (not recorded which). The clonotype comes from a man younger than 35 who had mild COVID-19 (a few samples of this study predate the infection). Cell type and time point are not known. This chain connects TRBV19 to TRBJ2-5, with D tentatively TRBD1 or TRBD2 (6 bases each). The CDR3 sequence is CASMGAARSPREETQYF. The CDR3 bases are TGTGCCAGTATGGGGGCCGCGAGGAGTCCTCGGGAGGAGACCCAGTACTTC.